This TCR beta chain stems from a study of blood T cells in healthy people across ages. The CDR3 consists of 16 residues. V was clipped by 7 bases and J by 4 bases; unmatched bases: 13. The use of a sample-barcoded 5' primer and a J-beta primer mix characterized a second PCR of about 7 to 12 cycles. Each of the cDNA molecules was tagged by a template-switch adaptor with 12 random nucleotides. Each CDR3 protein gets one entry after TCRdb re-called the 5' RACE reads with MiXCR. The sample consists of some 1,500,000 distinct CDR3 sequences, roughly 43% of them appearing once. The chain couples TRBV12-3 or TRBV12-4 to TRBJ1-5; 7 bases map to TRBD1. The TCR originated in a woman younger than 30 in good health. Sequenced input: blood. In nucleotides, the CDR3 is TGTGCCAGCATGGTGGGACAGCACTCCGGGAATCAGCCCCAGCATTTT. Encoded protein: CASMVGQHSGNQPQHF.